The T cell receptor (beta chain) described here comes from a study of cytomegalovirus exposure and HLA in healthy donors. The V and J ends lost 10 bases and 6 bases, in that order; junction bases with no gene match: 11. Germline assignment: CDR1 ENHRY and CDR2 SYGVKD. This CDR3 comprises 15 residues. About this clone: Its matching antigen is unknown.

Findings of the study overall: Compared with the approximately 700-donor mean, an Asian-associated ancestry cluster reportedly had fewer N-insertions, according to a later analysis. Highest at DRB1 and lowest at HLA-C, TCR association rates differed among HLA loci in a later analysis.

The PCR ran on 60 Vbeta and 13 Jbeta primers. Profiled with immunoSEQ multiplex PCR; TCRdb holds only in-frame clones, not every one. This table has about 100,000 clones, approximately 80% appearing once. The source is a woman between 18 and 29 years old in good health and CMV-seronegative. The sample taken for sequencing was PBMCs. V is TRBV10-3 and J is TRBJ2-7; 14 nucleotides agree with TRBD2. The CDR3 reads CATRLAGGPISEQYF. The CDR3 DNA follows: TGTGCCACAAGACTAGCGGGAGGGCCTATAAGCGAGCAGTACTTC.